The 28 T cell receptor beta chains presented below share a single source sample, sequenced in a study of blood T cell repertoires in COVID-19 (dated by TCRdb to 2018 to 2020). Receptor libraries were prepared by the immunoSEQ multiplex PCR assay. Imported from immuneACCESS, the table was reduced by TCRdb to in-frame sequences with V and J called. These copies leave out some clones; in studies compared against another copy, an unresolved V gene accounts for under half, and the cause of the remainder is not known. The sample table shows approximately 280,000 clones, and roughly 87% are seen once. Together, the top ten hold about 5.5% of the sample. Sequencing was done on a sample of PBMCs or T cells enriched from blood (not recorded which). These receptors originate from a woman between 40 and 55 years old who had recovered from COVID-19.

The chain links TRBV24-1 to TRBJ2-6; the D is unclear. This CDR3 contains 15 residues. V was trimmed by 3 bases and J by 0 bases, leaving 5 bases between them. Germline assignment: CDR1 KGHDR and CDR2 SFDVKD. The DNA of the CDR3 is TGTGCCACCAGTGATGGAGTCTCTGGGGCCAACGTCCTGACTTTC. Encoded protein: CATSDGVSGANVLTF.

V and J are TRBV6-2 or TRBV6-3 and TRBJ2-1; the match to TRBD2 covers 10 bases. V gave up 0 bases and J gave up 7 bases; unmatched junction bases: 6. Germline-derived CDR1 and CDR2 are MNHEY and SVGEGT. CDR3 length: 16 amino acids. Written as DNA, the CDR3 is TGTGCCAGCAGTTACTCGAAAGCGGGAGGGCCAAATGAGCAGTTCTTC. This codes for CASSYSKAGGPNEQFF.

The chain links TRBV5-1 to TRBJ1-1; no clear D gene. The CDR3 is 14 residues long. V was cut by 3 bases and J by 1 base, with 10 bases left in between. CDR1 SGHRS and CDR2 YFSETQ come from the germline V gene. CDR3 DNA sequence: TGCGCCAGCAGCTCCAGGACTGGGAACACTGAAGCTTTCTTT. Its protein product is CASSSRTGNTEAFF.

The genes are TRBV28 and TRBJ2-5, with D possibly being TRBD2 (5 bases). Germline V CDR1 and CDR2: MDHEN, SYDVKM. The V gene lost 4 bases and the J gene lost 9 bases, with 15 bases spanning the gap. The length of the CDR3 is 13 residues. CDR3 DNA sequence: TGTGCCAGCAGTTCCGGACTCCCGGAGTCCCAGTACTTC. Protein sequence: CASSSGLPESQYF. Together with reference TRBV28 and TRBJ2-5, the CDR3 gives the full variable domain: DVKVTQSSRYLVKRTGEKVFLECVQDMDHENMFWYRQDPGLGLRLIYFSYDVKMKEKGDIPEGYSVSREKKERFSLILESASTNQTSMYLCASSSGLPESQYFGPGTRLLVL.

This chain joins TRBV3-1 (or the pseudogene TRBV3-2) and TRBJ2-3; 7 bases are shared with TRBD2. Germline CDR1 reads LGHDT; CDR2 reads YNNKEL (reference sequence). Trimming at V came to 1 base and at J to 4 bases, leaving 8 bases not matched to a gene. The CDR3 runs to 16 residues. The CDR3 spells CASSQGVGLVADTQYF. The CDR3 DNA is TGTGCCAGCAGCCAAGGCGTAGGACTAGTCGCAGATACGCAGTATTTT.

V usage is TRBV7-2 and J usage is TRBJ2-3, with D perhaps matching TRBD1 (5 bases). Germline V CDR1 and CDR2: SGHTA, FQGNSA. Trimming left V 2 bases short and J 1 base short, with 10 bases between. This CDR3 is built from 15 residues. CDR3 sequence: CASSLRQGGTDTQYF. The CDR3 DNA is TGTGCCAGCAGCTTAAGGCAGGGTGGCACAGATACGCAGTATTTT.

The V call is TRBV9, the J call TRBJ2-2; 8 bases are shared with TRBD2. V shed 2 bases, J shed 7 bases, and the junction held 7 bases outside the gene matches. This CDR3 has 15 amino acids. CDR1 and CDR2 (germline): SGDLS, YYNGEE. The CDR3 region is CASSVRAGADGELFF. The CDR3, as DNA: TGTGCCAGCAGCGTCAGAGCGGGAGCTGACGGGGAGCTGTTTTTT.

The chain uses TRBV20-1 and TRBJ2-7; D is possibly TRBD1 (6 bases). CDR3 length: 14 residues. Trimming shortened V by 3 bases and J by 3 bases, and 15 bases separated the two germline ends. From germline, CDR1 is DFQATT and CDR2 SNEGSKA (reference sequence). CDR3 in amino acids: CSASSGTPIYEQYF. The DNA of the CDR3 is TGCAGTGCTAGTTCCGGGACACCGATCTACGAGCAGTACTTC.

In its sample, this clone was seen a few times. This chain uses TRBV15 with TRBJ1-2, with D maybe TRBD1 (6 bases). The V and J ends lost 3 bases and 2 bases respectively, with 10 bases between them. The length of the CDR3 is 14 residues. Germline V CDR1 and CDR2: LNHNV, YYDKDF (reference sequence). CDR3 sequence reads: CATSSAGANYGYTF. The CDR3 DNA follows: TGTGCCACCAGCAGTGCGGGGGCCAACTATGGCTACACCTTC.

The rearrangement links TRBV19 to TRBJ1-2; the D gene is possibly TRBD1 (5 bases). V lost 7 bases and J lost 5, with 11 bases in between. This CDR3 has 12 residues. Germline lookup yields CDR1 LNHDA and CDR2 SQIVND (reference sequence). The CDR3 DNA reads as TGTGCCAGTAACTCGCCAGGGTATGGCTACACCTTC. Protein product: CASNSPGYGYTF.

J is TRBJ2-7 and V is TRBV25-1, with D perhaps TRBD1 (6 bases). V lost 6 bases and J 9 bases, leaving 15 bases between the germline ends. The CDR3 has 12 residues. Germline V gene data show CDR1 as MGHDK and CDR2 as SYGVNS. This CDR3 reads CASSATGFRQYF. The CDR3 DNA sequence: TGTGCCAGCAGCGCCACAGGGTTCAGGCAGTACTTC.

The V and J genes are TRBV6-2 or TRBV6-3 and TRBJ1-5, with D unclear. This CDR3 spans 11 amino acids. V was pared by 4 bases and J by 6 bases, with 4 bases between. Germline CDR1 reads MNHEY; CDR2 reads SVGEGT. The CDR3 reads CASSSGQPQHF. The CDR3 DNA reads as TGTGCCAGCAGTTCGGGTCAGCCCCAGCATTTT.

This chain links TRBV7-2 with TRBJ2-2; tentative D call: TRBD2 (5 bases). Germline V gene sequence: CDR1 SGHTA, CDR2 FQGNSA. V was pared by 3 bases and J by 6 bases, with 8 bases between. The CDR3 spans 13 residues. Here the CDR3 DNA reads TGTGCCAGCAGCTTGGACTTCGCCGGGGAGCTGTTTTTT. Amino acid sequence: CASSLDFAGELFF.

This clone was detected once. V usage is TRBV5-6 and J usage is TRBJ2-1, with TRBD2 identical over 11 bases. V lost 5 bases, J lost 4 bases, and 11 bases stayed unmatched. The germline V gene has CDR1 SGHDT and CDR2 YYEEEE. The CDR3 spans 17 residues. The CDR3 coding sequence is TGTGCCAGCAGGGGCCAACAGGGACTAGCGGCTTACAATGAGCAGTTCTTC. Its protein is CASRGQQGLAAYNEQFF. Based on the CDR3 plus reference TRBV5-6 and TRBJ2-1, the full variable domain is DAGVTQSPTHLIKTRGQQVTLRCSPKSGHDTVSWYQQALGQGPQFIFQYYEEEERQRGNFPDRFSGHQFPNYSSELNVNALLLGDSALYLCASRGQQGLAAYNEQFFGPGTRLTVL.

This rearrangement joins TRBV7-9 to TRBJ1-6; D is undetermined. The germline V gene has CDR1 SEHNR and CDR2 FQNEAQ (reference sequence). The CDR3 loop spans 14 amino acids. The ends were cut back, 1 base at V and 10 bases at J, with 11 bases in the middle. The CDR3 is CASSLGREWSPLHF. The DNA for the CDR3 is TGTGCCAGCAGCTTAGGGAGGGAGTGGTCACCCCTCCACTTT.

V is TRBV7-2 and J is TRBJ1-3; D is unclear. Looked up from germline, CDR1 is SGHTA and CDR2 is FQGNSA. The CDR3 totals 16 residues. V lost 6 bases, J lost 1 base, and 16 bases lay in between. The CDR3 DNA reads TGTGCCAGCAGTTTGGCTTCATTTATTTCTGGAAACACCATATATTTT. Protein sequence: CASSLASFISGNTIYF.

This sequence joins TRBV27 and TRBJ1-2; possible D gene TRBD1, 5 bases. CDR1 is MNHEY and CDR2 is SMNVEV in the germline V gene (reference sequence). The CDR3 is 15 amino acids. V was cut by 3 bases and J by 8 bases, with 19 bases left in between. CDR3 sequence (DNA): TGTGCCAGCAGTTTCCTCAACCCGGGGGGGGGAGGCTACACCTTC. Translating it yields CASSFLNPGGGGYTF.

The chain links TRBV14 to TRBJ2-1; a weak D match, TRBD2 (5 bases). Trimming removed 2 bases at V and 6 bases at J, with 14 bases between. Germline values: CDR1 SGHDN, CDR2 FVKESK. The CDR3 sequence is 15 residues long. The CDR3 DNA sequence: TGTGCCAGCAGCCAAATGCCCTCCCGGGGCAATGAGCAGTTCTTC. This gives the protein CASSQMPSRGNEQFF.

The V gene is TRBV14, the J gene TRBJ1-1; 9 nucleotides align to TRBD1. The V segment lost 5 bases and the J segment 6 bases; nucleotides outside the gene matches: 4. The CDR3 covers 13 residues. Germline CDR1 SGHDN, CDR2 FVKESK. The CDR3 reads CASSWDRAAEAFF. CDR3 sequence (DNA): TGTGCCAGCAGCTGGGACAGGGCGGCTGAAGCTTTCTTT.

The J gene is TRBJ2-1, the V gene TRBV6-2 or TRBV6-3, with TRBD1 matching over 8 bases. Germline CDR1 MNHEY, CDR2 SVGEGT. The V segment lost 2 bases and the J segment 9 bases; nucleotides outside the gene matches: 12. The CDR3 sequence is 16 residues long. CDR3 amino acids: CASSYRTGGPTGEQFF. The CDR3 DNA reads as TGTGCCAGCAGTTACCGAACAGGGGGACCTACCGGTGAGCAGTTCTTC.

The rearrangement uses TRBV7-9 and TRBJ1-1, with D possibly TRBD1 on 5 matching bases. V dropped 4 bases and J dropped 5 bases, with 17 bases sitting between them. The germline V gene has CDR1 SEHNR and CDR2 FQNEAQ (reference sequence). The CDR3 runs 15 residues. The CDR3 DNA reads TGTGCCAGCAGCTCGGGCGGGACCCGGCGGACTGAAGCTTTCTTT. Amino acid sequence: CASSSGGTRRTEAFF.

The chain uses TRBV28 and TRBJ1-1; D is undetermined. The CDR3 covers 14 residues. The V gene's germline CDR1 is MDHEN and CDR2 SYDVKM. Trimming stripped 4 bases from V and 6 bases from J, with 15 bases between. CDR3 sequence reads: CASSSSSLRPEAFF. The CDR3 DNA follows: TGTGCCAGCAGTTCCTCCTCCCTGAGGCCTGAAGCTTTCTTT.

CDR3 sequence (DNA): TGCGCCAGCAGCCAAGAATGGGCTAGCGTTTACAATGAGCAGTTCTTC. It yields the protein CASSQEWASVYNEQFF. This sequence joins TRBV4-1 and TRBJ2-1; D is perhaps TRBD2 (6 bases). This CDR3 has 16 residues. CDR1 and CDR2 (germline): MGHRA, YSYEKL. Between the trimmed V and J ends, which lost 0 bases and 4 bases, there was a span of 13 bases.

This chain connects TRBV6-2 or TRBV6-3 to TRBJ2-2; no reliable D call. Between the trimmed V and J ends, which lost 2 bases and 6 bases, there was a span of 13 bases. Germline CDR1 is MNHEY and CDR2 is SVGEGT. CDR3 size: 15 residues. The chain's CDR3 is CASSYPRREAGELFF. CDR3 sequence (DNA): TGTGCCAGCAGTTACCCCCGGCGAGAGGCCGGGGAGCTGTTTTTT.

The chain recombines TRBV4-1 with TRBJ1-1, with D perhaps matching TRBD1 (5 bases). CDR1 is MGHRA, CDR2 YSYEKL, per germline. V was shortened by 1 base and J by 10 bases, with 22 bases between the two germline ends. CDR3 size: 16 residues. In DNA, the CDR3 is TGCGCCAGCAGCCAAGGAGGTGGGGGGGGACTAGGATCAGCTTTCTTT. Its translation: CASSQGGGGGLGSAFF.

The chain uses TRBV7-9 and TRBJ2-3, with 8 bases identical to TRBD2. CDR3 length equals 15 residues. The V gene end was trimmed by 5 bases and the J gene end by 7 bases; junction bases not matched to a gene: 11. CDR1 SEHNR and CDR2 FQNEAQ come from the germline V gene (reference sequence). The CDR3 region is CASSPVFAGGNTQYF. In DNA, the CDR3 is TGTGCCAGCAGCCCCGTATTCGCGGGAGGAAATACGCAGTATTTT.

This chain joins TRBV10-3 and TRBJ2-5; a possible D gene is TRBD2 (6 bases). The V gene's germline CDR1 is ENHRY and CDR2 SYGVKD. V was trimmed by 3 bases and J by 5 bases, leaving 13 bases between them. The CDR3 contains 14 residues. CDR3 in DNA: TGTGCCATCAGTGACCGAGCGGGTCCCGAGACCCAGTACTTC. Residues: CAISDRAGPETQYF.

This clone was seen more than once but under ten times. The V gene is TRBV30, the J gene TRBJ1-3; the D is unclear. The ends were cut back, 4 bases at V and 2 bases at J, with 9 bases in the middle. There are 13 residues in the CDR3. Per the germline V gene, CDR1 is GTSNPN and CDR2 is SVGIG (reference sequence). CDR3 coding DNA: TGTGCCTGGATAGTCCGGGCTGGAAACACCATATATTTT. Encoded protein: CAWIVRAGNTIYF.